A selection of T cell receptor beta chains follows, all from one sample in a study of sequential checkpoint blockade in melanoma. Sequencing was performed with immunoSEQ multiplex PCR; in TCRdb, only in-frame clones are kept and a portion is missing. The table records about 13,000 clones, roughly 86% of them present only once. This sample comprised CD8+ T cells sorted from blood (inferred from file names), obtained from a patient given nivolumab and ipilimumab in sequence. These receptors were taken from a human donor with melanoma. CDR3s include the opening cysteine and the closing phenylalanine or tryptophan. The D gene is left open where the match is weak. Clone size is shown for a subset of rows, as once, few, many or a class of expanded clone.

D gene: TRBD2
J gene: TRBJ2-1
V gene: TRBV19
clone size: NA
CDR3 protein: CASSQTSGIYNEQFF
CDR3 DNA: TGTGCCAGTAGTCAAACTAGCGGGATCTACAATGAGCAGTTCTTC

D gene: TRBD2
J gene: TRBJ2-1
V gene: TRBV7-2
clone size: NA
CDR3 protein: CASSLGRRLAGFLDEQFF
CDR3 DNA: TGTGCCAGCAGCTTAGGGAGGCGCCTAGCGGGATTTTTGGATGAGCAGTTCTTC

D gene: TRBD1
J gene: TRBJ2-5
V gene: TRBV18
clone size: NA
CDR3 protein: CASSPQDRGRQETQYF
CDR3 DNA: TGTGCCAGCTCACCACAGGACAGGGGGAGACAAGAGACCCAGTACTTC

D gene: NA
J gene: TRBJ1-2
V gene: TRBV5-1
clone size: NA
CDR3 protein: CASSVARSDGYTF
CDR3 DNA: TGCGCCAGCAGCGTTGCCCGTTCGGATGGCTACACCTTC

D gene: TRBD2
J gene: TRBJ2-7
V gene: TRBV7-2
clone size: NA
CDR3 protein: CASSYSSGSAYEQYF
CDR3 DNA: TGTGCCAGCAGTTATTCTAGCGGGAGCGCCTACGAGCAGTACTTC

D gene: TRBD2
J gene: TRBJ2-7
V gene: TRBV11-2
clone size: NA
CDR3 protein: CASSPTGDYSAPYEQYF
CDR3 DNA: TGTGCCAGCAGCCCGACTGGGGACTATTCCGCCCCCTACGAGCAGTACTTC

D gene: TRBD1
J gene: TRBJ1-6
V gene: TRBV9
clone size: NA
CDR3 protein: CASSDNGQGALNSPLHF
CDR3 DNA: TGTGCCAGCAGCGATAACGGACAGGGGGCTCTTAATTCACCCCTCCACTTT

D gene: NA
J gene: TRBJ2-7
V gene: TRBV6-5
clone size: NA
CDR3 protein: CASSYSRGYEQYF
CDR3 DNA: TGTGCCAGCAGTTACTCGAGGGGGTACGAGCAGTACTTC

D gene: NA
J gene: TRBJ2-7
V gene: TRBV19
clone size: once
CDR3 protein: CASSIVGGEKTYEQYF
CDR3 DNA: TGTGCCAGTAGTATAGTCGGCGGGGAAAAGACCTACGAGCAGTACTTC

D gene: NA
J gene: TRBJ1-5
V gene: TRBV4-1
clone size: NA
CDR3 protein: CASSHAQGNNQPQHF
CDR3 DNA: TGCGCCAGCAGCCACGCGCAGGGGAACAATCAGCCCCAGCATTTT

D gene: TRBD2
J gene: TRBJ2-7
V gene: TRBV9
clone size: NA
CDR3 protein: CASSGLAGEFYEQYF
CDR3 DNA: TGTGCCAGCAGCGGACTAGCGGGAGAATTTTACGAGCAGTACTTC

D gene: TRBD1
J gene: TRBJ2-7
V gene: TRBV7-9
clone size: NA
CDR3 protein: CASEGDSFYEQYF
CDR3 DNA: TGTGCCAGCGAAGGGGACAGTTTTTACGAGCAGTACTTC

D gene: NA
J gene: TRBJ2-7
V gene: TRBV7-9
clone size: few
CDR3 protein: CASSSPGKTGYEQYF
CDR3 DNA: TGTGCCAGCAGCTCCCCGGGGAAGACCGGGTACGAGCAGTACTTC

D gene: NA
J gene: TRBJ1-1
V gene: TRBV9
clone size: NA
CDR3 protein: CASSASGFDTEAFF
CDR3 DNA: TGTGCCAGCAGCGCTTCAGGGTTCGACACTGAAGCTTTCTTT

D gene: NA
J gene: TRBJ2-1
V gene: TRBV27
clone size: NA
CDR3 protein: CASSLSGPNREQFF
CDR3 DNA: TGTGCCAGCAGTTTATCCGGCCCCAACAGGGAGCAGTTCTTC

D gene: NA
J gene: TRBJ1-3
V gene: TRBV6-5
clone size: NA
CDR3 protein: CASNEGSGNTIYF
CDR3 DNA: TGTGCCAGCAACGAGGGCTCTGGAAACACCATATATTTT

D gene: TRBD1
J gene: TRBJ2-1
V gene: TRBV6-5
clone size: NA
CDR3 protein: CASSPRTGQYNEQFF
CDR3 DNA: TGTGCCAGCAGTCCCCGGACAGGACAGTACAATGAGCAGTTCTTC

D gene: NA
J gene: TRBJ1-5
V gene: TRBV7-9
clone size: NA
CDR3 protein: CASRQAYSNQPQHF
CDR3 DNA: TGTGCCAGCAGGCAGGCTTATAGCAATCAGCCCCAGCATTTT